These 16 T cell receptor beta chains share one sample of origin, sequenced in a study of control samples from healthy donors and cancer patients (dated by TCRdb to between 2020 and 2021). Library generation was performed with the immunoSEQ multiplex PCR assay. TCRdb obtained this table from immuneACCESS and retained in-frame rearrangements with V and J assigned. These tables miss some clones; where compared with another copy, unresolved V genes account for less than half of the shortfall, and the remainder is unexplained. The sample table lists approximately 150,000 clones, 94% of them with a count of one. Of the sample, over 10% falls within the top ten clones. Material for sequencing was blood. These receptors were obtained from a man aged 40-50 years in good health.

The chain joins TRBV5-1 to TRBJ1-6, with TRBD1 as a possible D gene (5 bases). The V gene lost 5 bases and the J gene lost 9 bases, with 18 bases spanning the gap. Germline V gene sequence: CDR1 SGHRS, CDR2 YFSETQ. The CDR3 is 15 residues long. The CDR3 region is CASRDRDAGGSPLHF. The CDR3 nucleotides are TGCGCCAGCAGAGACCGGGACGCCGGTGGTTCACCCCTCCACTTT.

CDR3 amino acids: CASSLEGWVTDTQYF. Written as DNA, the CDR3 is TGCGCCAGCAGCTTGGAGGGTTGGGTCACAGATACGCAGTATTTT. The V gene is TRBV5-1, the J gene TRBJ2-3; D call uncertain. Germline V gene data show CDR1 as SGHRS and CDR2 as YFSETQ. The V end was cut by 0 bases, the J end by 2 bases, with 10 bases between. The CDR3 runs to 15 residues.

The chain has TRBV5-1 and TRBJ2-7; 8 bases are a match to TRBD1. The V and J ends lost 1 base and 5 bases, in that order; junction bases with no gene match: 8. This CDR3 region has 15 residues. From germline, CDR1 is SGHRS and CDR2 YFSETQ. The CDR3 sequence is CASSLPRTGPNEQYF. CDR3 nucleotide sequence: TGCGCCAGCAGCTTGCCGCGGACAGGGCCCAACGAGCAGTACTTC.

The chain is built from TRBV5-1 and TRBJ1-6; TRBD1 is a possible D gene (5 bases). V was shortened by 0 bases and J by 0 bases, with 25 bases between the two germline ends. This CDR3 has 22 residues. Germline CDR1 SGHRS, CDR2 YFSETQ. CDR3 nucleotide sequence: TGCGCCAGCAGCTTGGAGTTGGGGGGGAAAAAGGGATCATTCTCCTATAATTCACCCCTCCACTTT. Protein product: CASSLELGGKKGSFSYNSPLHF.

This chain joins TRBV6-2 or TRBV6-3 and TRBJ2-1; D not resolved. Germline V gives CDR1 MNHEY, CDR2 SVGEGT. Trimming removed 2 bases at V and 5 bases at J, with 13 bases between. The CDR3 totals 15 residues. The CDR3 reads CASSYGGNRHNEQFF. The CDR3 DNA reads TGTGCCAGCAGTTACGGCGGAAACCGACACAATGAGCAGTTCTTC.

This clone was seen only once. V gene TRBV2 combines with J gene TRBJ2-5, with D possibly called TRBD1 or TRBD2 (7 bases each). Trimming took 6 bases from V and 4 from J, leaving 18 bases between them. The V gene's germline CDR1 is SNHLY and CDR2 FYNNEI. CDR3 length: 15 residues. Here the CDR3 reads CASRFPRGGSETQYF. In DNA form, the CDR3 reads TGTGCCAGCAGATTCCCCAGGGGGGGCTCAGAGACCCAGTACTTC.

The rearrangement links TRBV7-9 to TRBJ2-4; D unclear. The germline V gene encodes CDR1 SEHNR and CDR2 FQNEAQ (reference sequence). V was clipped by 5 bases and J by 5 bases, with 10 bases between them. The length of the CDR3 is 13 residues. The CDR3 sequence is CASSRAWENIQYF. In DNA form, the CDR3 reads TGTGCCAGCAGCCGTGCTTGGGAAAACATTCAGTACTTC.

This chain uses TRBV7-9 with TRBJ2-3; 7 bases fit TRBD2. V dropped 3 bases and J dropped 4; count of bases not matched to a gene: 4. CDR3 size: 14 residues. The germline gives CDR1 SEHNR, CDR2 FQNEAQ (reference sequence). This chain's CDR3 is CASSLKGGADTQYF. DNA for the CDR3: TGTGCCAGCAGCTTGAAGGGAGGGGCAGATACGCAGTATTTT.

Of note for this clone: One end of the junction varies from germline; a read error may be responsible. The chain joins TRBV6-5 to TRBJ2-5, with 7 bases matching TRBD1. Germline V gene data show CDR1 as MNHEY and CDR2 as SVGAGI. The CDR3 has 13 residues. The CDR3 protein is CPRDSEDQETQYF. The CDR3 DNA reads TGCCCCCGGGACAGCGAAGACCAAGAGACCCAGTACTTC.

This chain uses TRBV6-5 with TRBJ1-1; no reliable D call. There are 13 residues in the CDR3. CDR1 and CDR2 (germline): MNHEY, SVGAGI. V was pared by 6 bases and J by 1 base, with 9 bases between. Here the CDR3 DNA reads TGTGCCAGCAGCCGTACAGAGAACACTGAAGCTTTCTTT. The encoded protein is CASSRTENTEAFF.

The chain employs TRBV13 and TRBJ1-1, with 9 nucleotides matching TRBD1. CDR1 is PRHDT, CDR2 FYEKMQ, per germline (reference sequence). The junction had 19 bases not matched to a gene; V was cut back by 5 bases and J by 6 bases. The CDR3 spans 18 residues. The CDR3 DNA follows: TGTGCCAGCAGCCCAACGTCTGCGGACAGGGGAATGGTCGCTGAAGCTTTCTTT. This gives the protein CASSPTSADRGMVAEAFF.

The chain combines TRBV7-8 with TRBJ2-3; D not certain. CDR1 and CDR2 from the germline V gene are SGHVS and FQNEAQ. The length of the CDR3 is 15 residues. With 1 base removed from V and 2 bases from J, the gap between germline ends came to 10 bases. The chain's CDR3 is CASSLGLGYTDTQYF. The CDR3 nucleotides are TGTGCCAGCAGCTTAGGTTTAGGATACACAGATACGCAGTATTTT.

The J gene is TRBJ1-1, the V gene TRBV19; D remains ambiguous. The germline V gene has CDR1 LNHDA and CDR2 SQIVND (reference sequence). The CDR3 is made up of 13 amino acids. V was pared by 2 bases and J by 3 bases, with 7 bases between. Written as DNA, the CDR3 is TGTGCCAGTAGTATATCACGGTACACTGAAGCTTTCTTT. It encodes CASSISRYTEAFF. Based on the CDR3 plus reference TRBV19 and TRBJ1-1, the full variable domain is DGGITQSPKYLFRKEGQNVTLSCEQNLNHDAMYWYRQDPGQGLRLIYYSQIVNDFQKGDIAEGYSVSREKKESFPLTVTSAQKNPTAFYLCASSISRYTEAFFGQGTRLTVV.

The gene calls are TRBV6-5 and TRBJ1-5; tentative D call: TRBD1 (6 bases). V lost 6 bases to trimming and J lost 1 base, with 13 bases between them. Germline V CDR1 and CDR2: MNHEY, SVGAGI. The CDR3 runs to 15 residues. The CDR3 coding sequence is TGTGCCAGCAGCCAGGGAGGGGGAAGCAATCAGCCCCAGCATTTT. Its translation: CASSQGGGSNQPQHF.

The V call is TRBV7-9, the J call TRBJ1-1; D is possibly TRBD1 (6 bases). Trimming left V 5 bases short and J 1 base short, with 20 bases between. The CDR3 has 17 amino acids. Germline values: CDR1 SEHNR, CDR2 FQNEAQ (reference sequence). The CDR3 nucleotides read TGTGCCAGCAGCCCTGGGAGGGAGGGGACAACGAACACTGAAGCTTTCTTT. Amino acids: CASSPGREGTTNTEAFF. Filled out from reference TRBV7-9 and TRBJ1-1, the complete variable domain reads DTGVSQNPRHKITKRGQNVTFRCDPISEHNRLYWYRQTLGQGPEFLTYFQNEAQLEKSRLLSDRFSAERPKGSFSTLEIQRTEQGDSAMYLCASSPGREGTTNTEAFFGQGTRLTVV.

V usage is TRBV7-2 and J usage is TRBJ1-1; D unclear. V gave up 3 bases and J gave up 11 bases, with 16 bases separating them. Germline values: CDR1 SGHTA, CDR2 FQGNSA. There are 13 residues in the CDR3. In DNA, the CDR3 is TGTGCCAGCAGCTTTGGGCCATCCTTGGGGGCTTTCTTT. Translated, it gives CASSFGPSLGAFF.